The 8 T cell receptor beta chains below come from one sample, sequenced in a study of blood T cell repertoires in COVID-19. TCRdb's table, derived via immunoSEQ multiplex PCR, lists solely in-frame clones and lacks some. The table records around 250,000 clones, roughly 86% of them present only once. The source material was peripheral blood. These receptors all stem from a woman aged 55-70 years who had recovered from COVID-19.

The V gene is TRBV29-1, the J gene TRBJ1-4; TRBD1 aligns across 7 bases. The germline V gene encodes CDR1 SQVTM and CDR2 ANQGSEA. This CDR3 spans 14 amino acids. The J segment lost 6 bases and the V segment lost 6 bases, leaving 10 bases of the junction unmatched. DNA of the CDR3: TGCAGCGTGGAGTCCGGGACAGCCTATGAAAAACTGTTTTTT. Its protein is CSVESGTAYEKLFF.

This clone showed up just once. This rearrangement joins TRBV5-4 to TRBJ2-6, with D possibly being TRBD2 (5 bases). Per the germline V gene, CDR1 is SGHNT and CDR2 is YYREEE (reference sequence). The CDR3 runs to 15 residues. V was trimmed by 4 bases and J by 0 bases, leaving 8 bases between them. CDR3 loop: CASSPGISGANVLTF. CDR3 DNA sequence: TGTGCCAGCAGCCCGGGGATCTCTGGGGCCAACGTCCTGACTTTC.

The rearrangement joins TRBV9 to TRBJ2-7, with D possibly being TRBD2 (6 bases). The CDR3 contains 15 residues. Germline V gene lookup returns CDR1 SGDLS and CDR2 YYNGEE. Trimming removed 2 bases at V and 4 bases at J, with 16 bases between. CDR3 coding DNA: TGTGCCAGCAGCGTGGGAGGCAGTAGTGCTTACGAGCAGTACTTC. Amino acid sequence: CASSVGGSSAYEQYF. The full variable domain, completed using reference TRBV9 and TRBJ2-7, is DSGVTQTPKHLITATGQRVTLRCSPRSGDLSVYWYQQSLDQGLQFLIQYYNGEERAKGNILERFSAQQFPDLHSELNLSSLELGDSALYFCASSVGGSSAYEQYFGPGTRLTVT.

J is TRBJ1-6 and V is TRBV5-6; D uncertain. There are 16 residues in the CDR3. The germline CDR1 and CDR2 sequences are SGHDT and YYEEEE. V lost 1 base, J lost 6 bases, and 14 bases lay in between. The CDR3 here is CASSLRGRAVNSPLHF. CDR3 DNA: TGTGCCAGCAGCTTGCGTGGGCGGGCAGTTAATTCACCCCTCCACTTT.

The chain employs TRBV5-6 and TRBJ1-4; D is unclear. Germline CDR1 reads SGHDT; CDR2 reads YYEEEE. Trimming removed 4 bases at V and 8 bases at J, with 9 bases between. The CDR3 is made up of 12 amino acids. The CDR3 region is CASSAANEKLFF. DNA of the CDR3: TGTGCCAGCAGCGCGGCGAACGAAAAACTGTTTTTT.

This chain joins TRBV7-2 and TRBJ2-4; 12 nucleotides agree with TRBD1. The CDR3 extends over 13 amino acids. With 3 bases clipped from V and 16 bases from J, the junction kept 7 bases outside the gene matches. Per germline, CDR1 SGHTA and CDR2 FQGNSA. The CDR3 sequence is CASSFGTGGLGYF. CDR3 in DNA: TGTGCCAGCAGCTTCGGGACAGGGGGCTTGGGATACTTC.

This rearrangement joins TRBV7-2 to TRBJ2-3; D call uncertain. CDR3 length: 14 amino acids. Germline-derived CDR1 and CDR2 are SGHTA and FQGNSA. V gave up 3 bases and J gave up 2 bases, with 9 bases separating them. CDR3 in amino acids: CASSFDFTTDTQYF. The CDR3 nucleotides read TGTGCCAGCAGCTTCGACTTTACCACAGATACGCAGTATTTT.

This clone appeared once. CDR3 nucleotide sequence: TGCGCCAGCAGCTTGGTAGGTGGGACACTCTTGATCTATGGCTACACCTTC. Translating gives CASSLVGGTLLIYGYTF. The chain combines TRBV5-1 with TRBJ1-2; maybe TRBD1 (6 bases). Trimming stripped 0 bases from V and 4 bases from J, with 19 bases between. Per the germline V gene, CDR1 is SGHRS and CDR2 is YFSETQ. CDR3 length equals 17 residues.